This T cell receptor beta chain was obtained from a study of brain metastases from non-small cell lung cancer. Whole-study findings and limits: Expanded T-cell clones appeared in around 60% of brain metastases over primaries. Brain metastases had lower T-cell infiltration than primary tumors.

Note on this clone: As yet, its antigen is unknown.

Trimming removed 4 bases from V and 7 bases from J; junction bases left unmatched: 8. The CDR3 loop spans 15 amino acids. CDR1 is SGHRS, CDR2 YFSETQ, per germline. Only in-frame clones appear in the TCRdb table, and some are missing; sequencing was by immunoSEQ multiplex PCR. The data hold 4,000 to 5,000 clones, with about 74% observed a single time. The sample taken for sequencing was primary lung tumor tissue. The rearrangement joins TRBV5-1 to TRBJ2-2; TRBD2 agrees at 9 bases. The clonotype comes from a donor aged 40 or older with non-small cell lung cancer. The CDR3 region is CASSVRGGAVGELFF. CDR3 DNA: TGCGCCAGCAGCGTGCGCGGGGGGGCCGTCGGGGAGCTGTTTTTT.